This TCR beta chain was profiled in a study of response to subunit inactivated influenza vaccine. TCRdb reprocessed the RT-PCR reads via MiXCR and lists one record per CDR3 protein. The repertoire holds approximately 680,000 distinct CDR3 sequences, with around a sixth as singletons. This clonotype was recorded a few times. With 0 bases removed from V and 9 bases from J, the gap between germline ends came to 10 bases. Germline CDR1 reads SGHRS; CDR2 reads YFSETQ. The CDR3 is 13 residues long. V and J are TRBV5-1 and TRBJ2-4; D unresolved. The sequence derives from a man in his fifties who received an inactivated influenza vaccine. Sequencing used PBMCs from blood, obtained 11 to 12 days after vaccination. For the CDR3, the DNA is TGCGCCAGCAGCTTGGCCGGAAGATCCATTCAGTACTTC. Its protein product is CASSLAGRSIQYF.